These 4 T cell receptor beta chains were sequenced from one sample in a study of T cell responses to AZD1222 COVID-19 vaccine. Clones were read by immunoSEQ multiplex PCR, and TCRdb kept only the in-frame ones, dropping some. The sample shows more than 95,000 clones, about 90% of them seen only once. Sequencing used peripheral blood, obtained on day 0 of AZD1222 vaccination. The receptors were gathered from an adult in good health.

The V and J genes are TRBV10-3 and TRBJ2-7; D possibly corresponds to TRBD1 (6 bases). In germline, CDR1 is ENHRY, CDR2 SYGVKD. The CDR3 is made up of 16 amino acids. V was clipped by 2 bases and J by 0 bases, with 14 bases between them. This CDR3 reads CAISEPVGTNSYEQYF. The DNA of the CDR3 is TGTGCCATCAGTGAGCCGGTAGGGACAAACTCCTACGAGCAGTACTTC.

This clone has only a few counts. This sequence joins TRBV5-6 and TRBJ1-5; a possible D gene is TRBD1 (6 bases). V was shortened by 1 base and J by 5 bases, with 13 bases between the two germline ends. CDR1 is SGHDT and CDR2 is YYEEEE in the germline V gene. This CDR3 is built from 15 residues. Written as DNA, the CDR3 is TGTGCCAGCAGCTTGATGGGCAGGGGCCATCAGCCCCAGCATTTT. It is translated as CASSLMGRGHQPQHF.

This clone was seen just once. The V and J genes are TRBV27 and TRBJ1-5, with D perhaps matching TRBD1 (6 bases). Germline CDR1 and CDR2: MNHEY and SMNVEV (reference sequence). Trimming took 2 bases from V and 1 from J, leaving 9 bases between them. There are 15 residues in the CDR3. This CDR3 reads CASSLGQGSNQPQHF. The CDR3 DNA reads as TGTGCCAGCAGTTTAGGGCAGGGGAGCAATCAGCCCCAGCATTTT.

The genes are TRBV27 and TRBJ1-6; 9 bases align to TRBD1. The V gene's germline CDR1 is MNHEY and CDR2 SMNVEV (reference sequence). Losses at the gene ends were 8 bases for V and 8 bases for J; bases not matched to a gene: 4. The CDR3 loop spans 13 amino acids. CDR3 DNA: TGTGCCAGCGGGGACAGGGATTATTCACCCCTCCACTTT. Its protein product is CASGDRDYSPLHF.